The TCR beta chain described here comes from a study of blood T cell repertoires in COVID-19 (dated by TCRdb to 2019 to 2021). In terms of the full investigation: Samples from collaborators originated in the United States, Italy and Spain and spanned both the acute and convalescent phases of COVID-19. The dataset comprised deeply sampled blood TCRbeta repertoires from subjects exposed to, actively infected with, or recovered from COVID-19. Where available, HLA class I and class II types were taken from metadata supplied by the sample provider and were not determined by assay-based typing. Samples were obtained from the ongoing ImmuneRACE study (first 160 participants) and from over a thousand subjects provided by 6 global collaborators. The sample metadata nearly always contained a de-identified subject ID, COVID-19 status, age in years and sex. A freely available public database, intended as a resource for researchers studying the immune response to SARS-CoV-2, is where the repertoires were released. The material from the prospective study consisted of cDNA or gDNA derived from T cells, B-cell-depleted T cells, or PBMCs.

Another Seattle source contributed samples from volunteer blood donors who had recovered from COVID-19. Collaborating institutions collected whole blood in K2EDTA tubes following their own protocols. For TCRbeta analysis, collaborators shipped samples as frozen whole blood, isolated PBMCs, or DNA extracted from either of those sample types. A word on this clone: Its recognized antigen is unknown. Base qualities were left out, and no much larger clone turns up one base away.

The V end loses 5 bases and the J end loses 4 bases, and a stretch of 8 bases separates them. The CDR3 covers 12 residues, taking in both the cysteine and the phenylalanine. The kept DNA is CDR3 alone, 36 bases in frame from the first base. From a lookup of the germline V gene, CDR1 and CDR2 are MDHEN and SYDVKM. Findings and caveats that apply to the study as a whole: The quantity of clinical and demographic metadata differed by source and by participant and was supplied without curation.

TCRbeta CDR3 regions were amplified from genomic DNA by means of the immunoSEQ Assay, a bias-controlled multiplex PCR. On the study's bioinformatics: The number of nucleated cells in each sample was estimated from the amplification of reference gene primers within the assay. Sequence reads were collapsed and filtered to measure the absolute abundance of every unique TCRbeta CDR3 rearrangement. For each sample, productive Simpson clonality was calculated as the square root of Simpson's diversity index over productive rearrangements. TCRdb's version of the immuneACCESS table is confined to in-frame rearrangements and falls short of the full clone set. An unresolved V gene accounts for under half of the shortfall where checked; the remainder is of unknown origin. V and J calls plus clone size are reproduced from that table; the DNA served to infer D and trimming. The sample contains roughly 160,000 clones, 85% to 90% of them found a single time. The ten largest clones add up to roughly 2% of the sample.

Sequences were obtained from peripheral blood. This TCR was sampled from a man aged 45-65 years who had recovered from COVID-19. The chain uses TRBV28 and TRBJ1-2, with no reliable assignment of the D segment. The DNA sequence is TGTGCCAGCAGTCCATCGAGCTATGGCTACACCTTC. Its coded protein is CASSPSSYGYTF.